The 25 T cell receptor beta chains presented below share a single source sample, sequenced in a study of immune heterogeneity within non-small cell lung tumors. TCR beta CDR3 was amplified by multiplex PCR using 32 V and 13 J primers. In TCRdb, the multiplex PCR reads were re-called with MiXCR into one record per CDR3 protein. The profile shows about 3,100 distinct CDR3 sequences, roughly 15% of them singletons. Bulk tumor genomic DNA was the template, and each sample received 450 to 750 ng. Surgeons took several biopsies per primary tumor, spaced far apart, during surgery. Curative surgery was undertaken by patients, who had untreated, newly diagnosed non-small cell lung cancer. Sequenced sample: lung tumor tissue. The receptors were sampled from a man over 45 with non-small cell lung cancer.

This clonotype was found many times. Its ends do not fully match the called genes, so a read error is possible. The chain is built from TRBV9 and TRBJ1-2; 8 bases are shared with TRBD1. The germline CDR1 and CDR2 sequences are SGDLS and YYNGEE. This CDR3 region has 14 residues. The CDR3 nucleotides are TGTGCCAGCAGCGGCACCTGGACAGGGCATGGCTACATCTTC. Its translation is CASSGTWTGHGYIF.

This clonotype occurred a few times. The CDR3 loop is CSARGVGGGGSYNEQFF. CDR3 DNA: TGCAGTGCTAGAGGAGTTGGGGGAGGGGGTTCCTACAATGAGCAGTTCTTC. The V call is TRBV20-1, the J call TRBJ2-1; D might be TRBD2 (7 bases). Germline lookup yields CDR1 DFQATT and CDR2 SNEGSKA (reference sequence). The ends were cut back, 1 base at V and 1 base at J, with 17 bases in the middle. The length of the CDR3 is 17 residues.

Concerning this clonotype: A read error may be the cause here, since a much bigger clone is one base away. CDR3 region: CATSIKRATRSYNEQFF. DNA of the CDR3: TGTGCCACCAGCATAAAAAGAGCGACACGCTCCTACAATGAGCAGTTCTTC. V and J are TRBV15 and TRBJ2-1; D uncertain. The CDR3 runs 17 residues. Germline V gives CDR1 LNHNV, CDR2 YYDKDF (reference sequence). Trimming pared 4 bases from V and 0 bases from J, leaving 16 bases between.

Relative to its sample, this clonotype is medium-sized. The CDR3 loop reads CATSMHTRYSNQPQHF. In DNA form, the CDR3 reads TGTGCCACCAGCATGCATACAAGGTATAGCAATCAGCCCCAGCATTTT. V gene TRBV15 combines with J gene TRBJ1-5; no reliable D call. The V end lost 4 bases, the J end lost 0 bases, and 13 bases lay between the germline ends. The CDR3 has 16 residues. Germline V gene lookup returns CDR1 LNHNV and CDR2 YYDKDF (reference sequence).

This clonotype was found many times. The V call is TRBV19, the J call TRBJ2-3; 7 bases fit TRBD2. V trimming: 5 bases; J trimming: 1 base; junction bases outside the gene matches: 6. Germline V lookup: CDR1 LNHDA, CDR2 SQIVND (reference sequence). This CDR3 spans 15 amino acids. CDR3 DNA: TGTGCCAGTAGTCCGACTAGCAGCCGCACAGATACGCAGTATTTT. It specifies CASSPTSSRTDTQYF.

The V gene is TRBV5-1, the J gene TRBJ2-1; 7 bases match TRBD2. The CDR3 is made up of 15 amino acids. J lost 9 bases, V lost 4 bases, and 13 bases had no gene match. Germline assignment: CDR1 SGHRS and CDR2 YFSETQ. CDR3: CASSEDTRETSEQFF. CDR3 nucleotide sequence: TGCGCCAGCAGCGAGGATACGCGGGAGACGAGTGAGCAGTTCTTC.

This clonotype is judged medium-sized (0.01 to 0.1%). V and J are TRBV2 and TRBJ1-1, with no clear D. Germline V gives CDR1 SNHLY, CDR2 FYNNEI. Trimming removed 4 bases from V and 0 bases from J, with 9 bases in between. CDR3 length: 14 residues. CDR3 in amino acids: CASSGGLMNTEAFF. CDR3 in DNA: TGTGCCAGCAGTGGGGGTCTCATGAACACTGAAGCTTTCTTT.

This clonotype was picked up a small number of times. For the CDR3, the DNA is TGTGCCAGCAGCTTACCACAGGGATACTATGGCTACACCTTC. Amino acids: CASSLPQGYYGYTF. The V call is TRBV11-2, the J call TRBJ1-2; D is perhaps TRBD1 (6 bases). The V and J ends lost 2 bases and 3 bases respectively, with 10 bases between them. The CDR3 has 14 residues. In germline, CDR1 is SGHAT, CDR2 FQNNGV.

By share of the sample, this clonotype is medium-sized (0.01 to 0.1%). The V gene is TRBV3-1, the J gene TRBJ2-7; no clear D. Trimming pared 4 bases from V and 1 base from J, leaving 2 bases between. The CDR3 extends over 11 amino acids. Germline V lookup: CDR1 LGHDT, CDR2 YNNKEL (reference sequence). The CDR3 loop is CASSLSYEQYF. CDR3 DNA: TGTGCCAGCAGCCTTTCCTACGAGCAGTACTTC.

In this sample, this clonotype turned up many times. The CDR3 region has the DNA TGCAGTGCTAGCTCCGCGAACACCGGGGAGCTGTTTTTT. This translates into CSASSANTGELFF. This chain connects TRBV20-1 to TRBJ2-2; D is unclear. The CDR3 sequence is 13 residues long. The V gene lost 3 bases and the J gene lost 0 bases, with 5 bases spanning the gap. The germline V gene encodes CDR1 DFQATT and CDR2 SNEGSKA (reference sequence).

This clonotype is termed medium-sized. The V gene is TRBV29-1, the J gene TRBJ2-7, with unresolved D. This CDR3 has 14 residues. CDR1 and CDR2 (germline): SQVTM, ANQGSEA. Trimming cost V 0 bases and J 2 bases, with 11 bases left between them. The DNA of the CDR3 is TGCAGCGTTGAAGAGCCGGACGGAACCTACGAGCAGTACTTC. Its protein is CSVEEPDGTYEQYF.

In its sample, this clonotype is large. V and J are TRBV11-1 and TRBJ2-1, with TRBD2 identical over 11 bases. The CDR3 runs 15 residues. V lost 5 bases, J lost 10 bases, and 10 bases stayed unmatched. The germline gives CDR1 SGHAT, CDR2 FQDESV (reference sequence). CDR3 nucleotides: TGTGCCAGCAGCGTTAGCGGGAGGGGTGGGAACGAGCAGTTCTTC. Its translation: CASSVSGRGGNEQFF.

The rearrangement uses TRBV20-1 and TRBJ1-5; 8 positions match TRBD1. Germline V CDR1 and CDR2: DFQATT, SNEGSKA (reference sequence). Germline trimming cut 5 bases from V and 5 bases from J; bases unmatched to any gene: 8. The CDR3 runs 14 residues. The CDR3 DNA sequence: TGCAGTGCTCCCGACAGGGGAGTGGATCAGCCCCAGCATTTT. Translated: CSAPDRGVDQPQHF.

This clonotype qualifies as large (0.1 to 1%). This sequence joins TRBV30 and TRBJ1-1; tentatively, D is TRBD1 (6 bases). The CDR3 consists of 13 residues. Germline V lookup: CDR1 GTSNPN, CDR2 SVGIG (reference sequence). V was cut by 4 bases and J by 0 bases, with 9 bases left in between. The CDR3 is CAWTGQLNTEAFF. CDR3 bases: TGTGCCTGGACTGGACAGTTGAACACTGAAGCTTTCTTT.

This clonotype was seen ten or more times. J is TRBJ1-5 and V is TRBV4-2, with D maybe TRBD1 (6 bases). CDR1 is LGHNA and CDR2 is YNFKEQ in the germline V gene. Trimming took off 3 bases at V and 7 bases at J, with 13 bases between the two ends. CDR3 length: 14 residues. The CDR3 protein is CASSQEQGIQPQHF. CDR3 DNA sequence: TGTGCCAGCAGCCAGGAGCAGGGGATCCAGCCCCAGCATTTT.

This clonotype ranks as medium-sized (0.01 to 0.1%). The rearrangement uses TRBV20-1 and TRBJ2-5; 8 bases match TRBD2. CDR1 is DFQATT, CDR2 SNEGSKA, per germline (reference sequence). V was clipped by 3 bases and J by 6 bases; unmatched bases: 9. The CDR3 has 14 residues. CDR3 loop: CSARDSGSGKTQYF. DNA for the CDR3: TGCAGTGCTAGGGACAGCGGGAGTGGGAAGACCCAGTACTTC.

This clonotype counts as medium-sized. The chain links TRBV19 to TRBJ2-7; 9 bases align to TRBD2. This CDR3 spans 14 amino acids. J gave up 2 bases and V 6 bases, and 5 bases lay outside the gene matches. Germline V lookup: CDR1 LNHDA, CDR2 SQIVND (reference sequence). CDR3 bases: TGTGCCAGTAGCCCGACTAGCGGTACCTACGAGCAGTACTTC. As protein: CASSPTSGTYEQYF.

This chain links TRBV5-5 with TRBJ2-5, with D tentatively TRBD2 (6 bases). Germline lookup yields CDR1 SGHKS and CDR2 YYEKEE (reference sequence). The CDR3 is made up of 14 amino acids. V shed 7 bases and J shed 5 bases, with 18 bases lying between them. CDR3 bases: TGTGCCAGCTCCTCCCACACGGGAGTTGAGACCCAGTACTTC. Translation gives CASSSHTGVETQYF.

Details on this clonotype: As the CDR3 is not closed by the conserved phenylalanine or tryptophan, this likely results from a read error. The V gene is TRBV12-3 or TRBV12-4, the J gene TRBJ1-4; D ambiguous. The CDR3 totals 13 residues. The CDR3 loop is CASGFGQEEKLFC. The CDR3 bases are TGTGCCAGCGGTTTCGGCCAGGAGGAAAAACTGTTTTGT.

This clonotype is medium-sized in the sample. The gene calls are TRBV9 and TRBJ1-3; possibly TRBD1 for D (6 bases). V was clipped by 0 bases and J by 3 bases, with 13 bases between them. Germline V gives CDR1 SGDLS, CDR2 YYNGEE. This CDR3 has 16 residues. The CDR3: CASSVVGGDIGNTIYF. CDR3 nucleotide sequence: TGTGCCAGCAGCGTAGTAGGGGGTGATATTGGAAACACCATATATTTT. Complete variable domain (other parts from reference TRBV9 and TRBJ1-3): DSGVTQTPKHLITATGQRVTLRCSPRSGDLSVYWYQQSLDQGLQFLIQYYNGEERAKGNILERFSAQQFPDLHSELNLSSLELGDSALYFCASSVVGGDIGNTIYFGEGSWLTVV.

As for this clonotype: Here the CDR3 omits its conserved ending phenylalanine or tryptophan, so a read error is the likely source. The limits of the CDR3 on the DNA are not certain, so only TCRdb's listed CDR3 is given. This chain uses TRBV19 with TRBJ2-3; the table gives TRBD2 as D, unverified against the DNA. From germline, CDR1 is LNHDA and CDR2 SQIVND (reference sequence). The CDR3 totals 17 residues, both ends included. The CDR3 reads CASSIEWTASYEQYFGP.

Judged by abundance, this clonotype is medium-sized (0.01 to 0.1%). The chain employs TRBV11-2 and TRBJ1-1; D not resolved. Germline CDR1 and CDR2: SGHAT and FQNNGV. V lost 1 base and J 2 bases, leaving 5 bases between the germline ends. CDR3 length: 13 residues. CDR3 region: CASSLGVNTEAFF. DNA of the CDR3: TGTGCCAGCAGCTTAGGAGTTAACACTGAAGCTTTCTTT.

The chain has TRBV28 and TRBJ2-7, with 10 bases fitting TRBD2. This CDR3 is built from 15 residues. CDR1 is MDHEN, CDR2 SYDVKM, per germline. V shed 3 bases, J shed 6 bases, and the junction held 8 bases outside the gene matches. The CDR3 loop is CASSFKRLAGVEQYF. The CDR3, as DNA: TGTGCCAGCAGTTTCAAGCGGCTAGCGGGAGTCGAGCAGTACTTC.

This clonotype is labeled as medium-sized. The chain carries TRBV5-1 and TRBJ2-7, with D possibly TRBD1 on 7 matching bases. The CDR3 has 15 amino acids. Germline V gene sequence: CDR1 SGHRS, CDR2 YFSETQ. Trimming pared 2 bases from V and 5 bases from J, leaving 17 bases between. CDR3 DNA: TGCGCCAGCAGCTTAGGACAGGCGGCGGGGAACGAGCAGTACTTC. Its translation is CASSLGQAAGNEQYF.

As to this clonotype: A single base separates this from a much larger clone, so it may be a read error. CDR3 nucleotide sequence: TGCAGCGTTGAACTCACCTTCCTCTCCTACAGTGAGCAGTTCTTC. Amino acid sequence: CSVELTFLSYSEQFF. V gene TRBV29-1 combines with J gene TRBJ2-1, with D unclear. The CDR3 has 15 residues. Germline assignment: CDR1 SQVTM and CDR2 ANQGSEA.